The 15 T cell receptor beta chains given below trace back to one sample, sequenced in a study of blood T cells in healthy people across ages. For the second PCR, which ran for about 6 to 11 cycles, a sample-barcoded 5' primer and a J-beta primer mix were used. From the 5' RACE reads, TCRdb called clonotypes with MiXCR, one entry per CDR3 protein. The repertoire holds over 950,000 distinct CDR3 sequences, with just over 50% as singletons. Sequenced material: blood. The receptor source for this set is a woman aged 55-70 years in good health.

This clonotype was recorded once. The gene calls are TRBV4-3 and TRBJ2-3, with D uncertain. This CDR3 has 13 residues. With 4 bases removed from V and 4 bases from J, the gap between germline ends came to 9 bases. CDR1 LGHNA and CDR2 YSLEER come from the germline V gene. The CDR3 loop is CASSPLVSDTQYF. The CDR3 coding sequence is TGCGCCAGCAGCCCCCTTGTATCAGATACGCAGTATTTT.

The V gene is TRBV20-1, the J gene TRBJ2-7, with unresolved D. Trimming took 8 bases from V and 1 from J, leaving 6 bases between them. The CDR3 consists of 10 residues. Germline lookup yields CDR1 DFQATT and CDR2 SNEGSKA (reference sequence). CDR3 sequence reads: CSPISYEQYF. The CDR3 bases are TGCAGTCCTATATCCTACGAGCAGTACTTC.

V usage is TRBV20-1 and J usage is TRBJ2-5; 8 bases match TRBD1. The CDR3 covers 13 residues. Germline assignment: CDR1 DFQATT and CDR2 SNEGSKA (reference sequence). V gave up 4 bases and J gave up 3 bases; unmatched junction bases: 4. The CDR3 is CSATTGEEETQYF. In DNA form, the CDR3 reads TGCAGTGCTACGACAGGGGAAGAAGAGACCCAGTACTTC.

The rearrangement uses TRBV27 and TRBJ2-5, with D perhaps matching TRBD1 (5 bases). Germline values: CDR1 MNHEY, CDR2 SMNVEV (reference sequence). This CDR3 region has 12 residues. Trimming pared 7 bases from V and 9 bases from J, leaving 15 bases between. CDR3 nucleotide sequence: TGTGCCAGCACCGGGCCAGGGCGGTCCCAGTACTTC. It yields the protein CASTGPGRSQYF.

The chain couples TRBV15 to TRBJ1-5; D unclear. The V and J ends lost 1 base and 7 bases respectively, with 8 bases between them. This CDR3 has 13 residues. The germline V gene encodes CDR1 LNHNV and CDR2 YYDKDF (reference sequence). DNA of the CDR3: TGTGCCACCAGCAGAGGACGGGAGCAGCCCCAGCATTTT. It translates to CATSRGREQPQHF.

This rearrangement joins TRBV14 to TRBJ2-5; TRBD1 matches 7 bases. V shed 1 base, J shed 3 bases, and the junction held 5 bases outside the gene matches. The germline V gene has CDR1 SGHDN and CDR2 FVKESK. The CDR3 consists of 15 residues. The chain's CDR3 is CASSQGDRRKETQYF. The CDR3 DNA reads TGTGCCAGCAGCCAAGGGGACAGACGAAAAGAGACCCAGTACTTC.

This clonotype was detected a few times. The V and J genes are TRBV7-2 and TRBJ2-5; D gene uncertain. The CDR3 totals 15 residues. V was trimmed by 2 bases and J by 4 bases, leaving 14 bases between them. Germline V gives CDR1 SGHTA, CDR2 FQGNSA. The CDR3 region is CASSLFGSNRETQYF. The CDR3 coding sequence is TGTGCCAGCAGCTTATTCGGTTCGAACCGAGAGACCCAGTACTTC.

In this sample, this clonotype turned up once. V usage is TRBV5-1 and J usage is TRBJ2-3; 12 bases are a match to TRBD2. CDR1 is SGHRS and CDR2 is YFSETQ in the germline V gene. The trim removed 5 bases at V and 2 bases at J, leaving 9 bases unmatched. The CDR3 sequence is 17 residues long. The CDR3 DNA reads TGCGCCAGCAGAGAGAGGACTAGCGGGGCCCCCACAGATACGCAGTATTTT. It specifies CASRERTSGAPTDTQYF.

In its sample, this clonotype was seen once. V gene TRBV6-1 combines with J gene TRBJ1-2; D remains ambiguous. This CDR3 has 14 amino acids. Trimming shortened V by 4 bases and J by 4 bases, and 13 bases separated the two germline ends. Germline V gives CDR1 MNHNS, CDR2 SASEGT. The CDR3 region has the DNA TGTGCCAGCAGTGGAGCTAGTTCCTTCTATGGCTACACCTTC. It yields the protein CASSGASSFYGYTF.

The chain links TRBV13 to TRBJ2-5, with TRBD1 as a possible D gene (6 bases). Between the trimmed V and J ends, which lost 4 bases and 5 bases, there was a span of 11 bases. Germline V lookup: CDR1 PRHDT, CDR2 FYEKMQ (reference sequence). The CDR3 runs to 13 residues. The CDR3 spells CASSYRQGETQYF. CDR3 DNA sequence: TGTGCCAGCAGCTACAGGCAGGGGGAGACCCAGTACTTC.

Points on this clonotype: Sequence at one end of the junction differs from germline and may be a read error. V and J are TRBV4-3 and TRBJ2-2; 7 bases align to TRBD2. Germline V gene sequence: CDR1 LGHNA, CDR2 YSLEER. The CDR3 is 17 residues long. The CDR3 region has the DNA TGCGCTAGCAGCCAAGATCCTCGCGGGAGAGACACCGGGGAGCTGTTTTTT. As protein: CASSQDPRGRDTGELFF.

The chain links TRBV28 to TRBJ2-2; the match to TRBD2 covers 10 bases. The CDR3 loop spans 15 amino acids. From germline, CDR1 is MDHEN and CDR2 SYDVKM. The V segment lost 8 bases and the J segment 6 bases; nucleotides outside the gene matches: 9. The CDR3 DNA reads TGTGCCAGCCGAGAGAGGACTAGCGGCTCCGGGGAGCTGTTTTTT. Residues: CASRERTSGSGELFF.

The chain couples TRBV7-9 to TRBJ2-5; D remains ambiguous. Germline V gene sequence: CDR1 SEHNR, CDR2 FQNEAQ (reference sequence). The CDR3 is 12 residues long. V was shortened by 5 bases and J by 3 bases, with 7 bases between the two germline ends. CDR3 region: CASSQRKETQYF. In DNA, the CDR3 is TGTGCCAGCAGCCAGAGAAAAGAGACCCAGTACTTC.

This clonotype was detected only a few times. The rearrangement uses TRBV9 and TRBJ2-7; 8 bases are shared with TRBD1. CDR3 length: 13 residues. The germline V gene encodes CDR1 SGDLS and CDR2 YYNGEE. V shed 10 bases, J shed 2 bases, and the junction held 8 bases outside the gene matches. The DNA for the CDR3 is TGTGCCCACCAAGACAGGGGCGCCTACGAGCAGTACTTC. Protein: CAHQDRGAYEQYF.

The CDR3 nucleotides are TGCAGCGTTGACTTTCACAATGAGCAGTTCTTC. This sequence encodes CSVDFHNEQFF. The V call is TRBV29-1, the J call TRBJ2-1; the D is unclear. CDR1 SQVTM and CDR2 ANQGSEA come from the germline V gene. The germline V and J ends were trimmed by 3 bases and 5 bases, with 5 bases remaining between them. The CDR3 sequence is 11 residues long.